This TCR beta chain was identified in a study of cytomegalovirus exposure and HLA in healthy donors. Study-level findings and limits: Listed as cytomegalovirus-associated were about 160 TCR beta chains. Rare TCR sequences predominated, though certain public TCRs were found in many donors. Testing in vitro showed a few CMV-associated chains specific for CMV antigens.

A roughly 120-subject validation cohort, separate from the 666-subject first cohort, supplied the donors. Produced via immunoSEQ multiplex PCR; TCRdb's table is partial and in-frame only. The sample shows about 240,000 clones, about 90% of them seen only once. Worth noting for this clone: Its specificity is unknown.

The ends were cut back, 3 bases at V and 0 bases at J, with 6 bases in the middle. The germline gives CDR1 MNHEY, CDR2 SMNVEV (reference sequence). The CDR3 is 15 amino acids. V is TRBV27 and J is TRBJ2-6; D is undetermined. This TCR derives from a woman in her 30s in good health and CMV-seropositive. Source material: PBMCs. The CDR3 reads CASSFQASGANVLTF. In DNA form, the CDR3 reads TGTGCCAGCAGTTTCCAGGCCTCTGGGGCCAACGTCCTGACTTTC. Full variable domain (remainder filled in from reference TRBV27 and TRBJ2-6): EAQVTQNPRYLITVTGKKLTVTCSQNMNHEYMSWYRQDPGLGLRQIYYSMNVEVTDKGDVPEGYKVSRKEKRNFPLILESPSPNQTSLYFCASSFQASGANVLTFGAGSRLTVL.